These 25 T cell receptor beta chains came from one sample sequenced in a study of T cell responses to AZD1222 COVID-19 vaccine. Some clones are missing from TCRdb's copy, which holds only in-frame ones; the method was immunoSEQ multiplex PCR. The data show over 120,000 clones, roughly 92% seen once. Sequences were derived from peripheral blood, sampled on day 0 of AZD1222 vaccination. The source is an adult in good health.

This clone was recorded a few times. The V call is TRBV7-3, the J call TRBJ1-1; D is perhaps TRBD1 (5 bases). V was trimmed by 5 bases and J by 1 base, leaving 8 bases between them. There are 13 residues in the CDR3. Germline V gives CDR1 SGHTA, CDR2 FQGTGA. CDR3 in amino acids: CASSDGQNTEAFF. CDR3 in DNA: TGTGCCAGCAGCGACGGACAGAACACTGAAGCTTTCTTT.

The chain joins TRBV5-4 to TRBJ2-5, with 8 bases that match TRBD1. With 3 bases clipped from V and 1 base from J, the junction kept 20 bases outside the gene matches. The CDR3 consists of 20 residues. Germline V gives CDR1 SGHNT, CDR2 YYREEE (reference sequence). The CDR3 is CASSSERQGPLGITQETQYF. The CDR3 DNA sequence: TGTGCCAGCAGCTCGGAAAGACAGGGGCCGCTGGGGATAACCCAAGAGACCCAGTACTTC.

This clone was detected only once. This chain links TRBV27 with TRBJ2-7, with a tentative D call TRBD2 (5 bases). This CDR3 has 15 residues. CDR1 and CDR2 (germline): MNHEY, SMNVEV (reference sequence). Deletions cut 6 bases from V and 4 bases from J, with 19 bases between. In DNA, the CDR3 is TGTGCCAGCAGCCCGGAGCGGCGGCTGTTTTACGAGCAGTACTTC. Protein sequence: CASSPERRLFYEQYF.

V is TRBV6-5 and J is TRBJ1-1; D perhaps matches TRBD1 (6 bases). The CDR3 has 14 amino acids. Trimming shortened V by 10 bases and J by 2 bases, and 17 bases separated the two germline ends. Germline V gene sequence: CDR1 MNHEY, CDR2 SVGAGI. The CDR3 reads CATTGMGPNTEAFF. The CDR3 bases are TGTGCCACGACAGGAATGGGCCCAAACACTGAAGCTTTCTTT.

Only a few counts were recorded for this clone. The CDR3 loop reads CASSPWTSGRRGTGELFF. Written as DNA, the CDR3 is TGTGCCAGCAGTCCGTGGACTAGCGGGAGGCGGGGTACCGGGGAGCTGTTTTTT. The chain carries TRBV28 and TRBJ2-2; 14 bases are a match to TRBD2. Trimming removed 5 bases from V and 5 bases from J; junction bases left unmatched: 10. Germline CDR1 MDHEN, CDR2 SYDVKM. CDR3 length equals 18 residues.

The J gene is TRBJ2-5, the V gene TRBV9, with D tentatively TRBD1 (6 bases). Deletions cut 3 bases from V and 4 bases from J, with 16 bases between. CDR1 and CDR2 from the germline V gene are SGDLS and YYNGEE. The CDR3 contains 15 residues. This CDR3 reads CASSARGLTLETQYF. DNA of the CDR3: TGTGCCAGCAGCGCCAGGGGTTTAACTTTAGAGACCCAGTACTTC. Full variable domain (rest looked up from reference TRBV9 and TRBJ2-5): DSGVTQTPKHLITATGQRVTLRCSPRSGDLSVYWYQQSLDQGLQFLIQYYNGEERAKGNILERFSAQQFPDLHSELNLSSLELGDSALYFCASSARGLTLETQYFGPGTRLLVL.

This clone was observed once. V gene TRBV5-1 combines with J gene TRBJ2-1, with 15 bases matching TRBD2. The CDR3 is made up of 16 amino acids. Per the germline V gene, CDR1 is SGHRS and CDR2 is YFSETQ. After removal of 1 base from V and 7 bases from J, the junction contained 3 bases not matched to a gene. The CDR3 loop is CASSLPGLAGGNEQFF. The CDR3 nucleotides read TGCGCCAGCAGCTTGCCTGGACTAGCGGGAGGGAATGAGCAGTTCTTC. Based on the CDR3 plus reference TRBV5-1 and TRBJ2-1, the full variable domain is KAGVTQTPRYLIKTRGQQVTLSCSPISGHRSVSWYQQTPGQGLQFLFEYFSETQRNKGNFPGRFSGRQFSNSRSEMNVSTLELGDSALYLCASSLPGLAGGNEQFFGPGTRLTVL.

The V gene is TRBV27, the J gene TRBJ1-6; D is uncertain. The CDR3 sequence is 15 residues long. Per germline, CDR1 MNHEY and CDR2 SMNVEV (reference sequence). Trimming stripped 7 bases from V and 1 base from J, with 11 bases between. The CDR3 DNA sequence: TGTGCCAGCACGGGGATGAGATCCTATAATTCACCCCTCCACTTT. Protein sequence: CASTGMRSYNSPLHF.

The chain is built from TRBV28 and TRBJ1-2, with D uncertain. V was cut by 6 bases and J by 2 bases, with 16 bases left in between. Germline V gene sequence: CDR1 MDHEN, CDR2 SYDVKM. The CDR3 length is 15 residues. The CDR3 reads CASSPPHSRNYGYTF. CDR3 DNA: TGTGCCAGCAGCCCCCCCCACAGCCGCAACTATGGCTACACCTTC.

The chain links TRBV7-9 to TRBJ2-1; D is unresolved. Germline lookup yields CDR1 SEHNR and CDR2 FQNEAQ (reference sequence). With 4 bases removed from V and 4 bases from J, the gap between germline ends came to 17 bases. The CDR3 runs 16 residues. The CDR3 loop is CASSSLSSRIYNEQFF. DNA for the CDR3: TGTGCCAGCAGCTCCCTTAGTAGCAGAATTTACAATGAGCAGTTCTTC.

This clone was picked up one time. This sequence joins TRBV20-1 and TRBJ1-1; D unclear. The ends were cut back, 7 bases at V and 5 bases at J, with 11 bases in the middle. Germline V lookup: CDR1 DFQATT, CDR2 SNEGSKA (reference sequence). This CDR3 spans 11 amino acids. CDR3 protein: CSVGQVTEAFF. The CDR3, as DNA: TGCAGTGTGGGCCAAGTAACTGAAGCTTTCTTT.

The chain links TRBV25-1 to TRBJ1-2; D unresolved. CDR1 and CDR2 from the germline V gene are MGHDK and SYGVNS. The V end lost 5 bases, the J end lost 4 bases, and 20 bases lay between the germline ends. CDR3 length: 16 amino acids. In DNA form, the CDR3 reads TGTGCCAGCAGTCGGTCGGCCCGGTCCGGCCTCTATGGCTACACCTTC. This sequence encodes CASSRSARSGLYGYTF.

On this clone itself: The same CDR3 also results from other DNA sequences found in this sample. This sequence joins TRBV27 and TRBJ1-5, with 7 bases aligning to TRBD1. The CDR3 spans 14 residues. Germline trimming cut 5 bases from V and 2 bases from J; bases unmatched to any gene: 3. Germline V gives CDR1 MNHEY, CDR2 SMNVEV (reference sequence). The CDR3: CASSPTGRNQPQHF. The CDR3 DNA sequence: TGTGCCAGCAGTCCGACAGGGCGCAATCAGCCCCAGCATTTT.

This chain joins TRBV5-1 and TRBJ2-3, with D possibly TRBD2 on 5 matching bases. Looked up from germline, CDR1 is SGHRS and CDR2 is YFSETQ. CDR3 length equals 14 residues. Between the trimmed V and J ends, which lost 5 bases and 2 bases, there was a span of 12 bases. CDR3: CASRMARDTDTQYF. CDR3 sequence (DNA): TGCGCCAGCAGGATGGCGAGGGACACAGATACGCAGTATTTT.

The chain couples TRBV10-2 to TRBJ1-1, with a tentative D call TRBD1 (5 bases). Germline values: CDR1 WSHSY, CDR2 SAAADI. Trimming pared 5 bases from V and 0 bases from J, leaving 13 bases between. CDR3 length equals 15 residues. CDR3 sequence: CASSRGGTLNTEAFF. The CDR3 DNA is TGCGCCAGCAGTCGGGGAGGGACGTTGAACACTGAAGCTTTCTTT.

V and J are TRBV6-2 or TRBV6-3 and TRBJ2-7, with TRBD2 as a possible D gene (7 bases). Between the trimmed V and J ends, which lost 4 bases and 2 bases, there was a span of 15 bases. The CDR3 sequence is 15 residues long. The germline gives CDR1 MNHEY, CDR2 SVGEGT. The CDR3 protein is CASSSRGDTAYEQYF. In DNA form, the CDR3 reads TGTGCCAGCAGTTCCCGGGGGGACACCGCCTACGAGCAGTACTTC.

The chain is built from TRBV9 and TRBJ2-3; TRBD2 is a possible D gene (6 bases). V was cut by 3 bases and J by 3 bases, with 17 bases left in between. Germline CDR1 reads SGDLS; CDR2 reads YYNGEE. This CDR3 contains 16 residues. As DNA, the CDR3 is TGTGCCAGCAGCGCAGATCCGGGACTCCCGACAGATACGCAGTATTTT. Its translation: CASSADPGLPTDTQYF.

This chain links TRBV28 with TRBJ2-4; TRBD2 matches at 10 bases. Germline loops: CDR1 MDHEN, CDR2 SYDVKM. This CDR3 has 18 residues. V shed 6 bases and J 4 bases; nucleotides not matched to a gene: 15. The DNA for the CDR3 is TGTGCCAGCAGCTCCAAGGTGAAGCGGGAGGGCGTTAAAAACATTCAGTACTTC. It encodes CASSSKVKREGVKNIQYF. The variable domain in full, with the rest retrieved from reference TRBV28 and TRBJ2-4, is DVKVTQSSRYLVKRTGEKVFLECVQDMDHENMFWYRQDPGLGLRLIYFSYDVKMKEKGDIPEGYSVSREKKERFSLILESASTNQTSMYLCASSSKVKREGVKNIQYFGAGTRLSVL.

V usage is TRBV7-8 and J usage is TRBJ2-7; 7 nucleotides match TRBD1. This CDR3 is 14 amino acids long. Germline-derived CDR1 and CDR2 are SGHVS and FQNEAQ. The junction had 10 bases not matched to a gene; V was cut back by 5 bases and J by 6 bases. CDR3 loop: CASSRILRTGEQYF. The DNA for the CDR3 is TGTGCCAGCAGCCGGATATTAAGGACAGGCGAGCAGTACTTC. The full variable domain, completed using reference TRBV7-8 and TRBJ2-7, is GAGVSQSPRYKVAKRGQDVALRCDPISGHVSLFWYQQALGQGPEFLTYFQNEAQLDKSGLPSDRFFAERPEGSVSTLKIQRTQQEDSAVYLCASSRILRTGEQYFGPGTRLTVT.

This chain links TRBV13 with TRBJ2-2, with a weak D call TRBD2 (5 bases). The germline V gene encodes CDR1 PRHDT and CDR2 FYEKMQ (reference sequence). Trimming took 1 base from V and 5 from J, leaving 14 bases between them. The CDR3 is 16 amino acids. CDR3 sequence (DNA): TGTGCCAGCAGCTTAGTAAGTGGTTGGAGGACCGGGGAGCTGTTTTTT. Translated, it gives CASSLVSGWRTGELFF.

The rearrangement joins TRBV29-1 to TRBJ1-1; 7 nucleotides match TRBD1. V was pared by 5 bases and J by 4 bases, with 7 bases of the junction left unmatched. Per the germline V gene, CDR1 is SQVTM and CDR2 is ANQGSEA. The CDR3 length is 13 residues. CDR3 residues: CSVSDRATTEAFF. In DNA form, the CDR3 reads TGCAGCGTTTCCGACAGGGCGACCACTGAAGCTTTCTTT. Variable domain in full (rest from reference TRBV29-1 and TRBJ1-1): SAVISQKPSRDICQRGTSLTIQCQVDSQVTMMFWYRQQPGQSLTLIATANQGSEATYESGFVIDKFPISRPNLTFSTLTVSNMSPEDSSIYLCSVSDRATTEAFFGQGTRLTVV.

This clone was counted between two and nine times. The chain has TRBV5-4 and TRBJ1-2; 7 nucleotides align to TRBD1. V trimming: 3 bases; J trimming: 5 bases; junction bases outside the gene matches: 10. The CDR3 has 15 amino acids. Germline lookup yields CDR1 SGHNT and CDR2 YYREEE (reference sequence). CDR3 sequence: CASSSPGTAQYGYTF. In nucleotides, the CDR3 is TGTGCCAGCAGCTCCCCCGGGACAGCTCAATATGGCTACACCTTC.

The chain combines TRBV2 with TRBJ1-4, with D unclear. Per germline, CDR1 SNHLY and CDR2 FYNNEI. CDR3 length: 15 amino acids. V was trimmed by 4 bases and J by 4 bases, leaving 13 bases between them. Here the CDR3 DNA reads TGTGCCAGCAGTGGAGGGTGGAGAGATAATGAAAAACTGTTTTTT. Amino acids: CASSGGWRDNEKLFF.

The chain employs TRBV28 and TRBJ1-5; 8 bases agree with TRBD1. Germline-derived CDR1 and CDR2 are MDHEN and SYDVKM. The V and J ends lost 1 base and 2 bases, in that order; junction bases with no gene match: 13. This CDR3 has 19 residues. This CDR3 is CASSLFGGMGTGGNQPQHF. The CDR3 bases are TGTGCCAGCAGTTTATTTGGTGGGATGGGGACAGGTGGCAATCAGCCCCAGCATTTT. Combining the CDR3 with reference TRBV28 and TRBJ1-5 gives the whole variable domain DVKVTQSSRYLVKRTGEKVFLECVQDMDHENMFWYRQDPGLGLRLIYFSYDVKMKEKGDIPEGYSVSREKKERFSLILESASTNQTSMYLCASSLFGGMGTGGNQPQHFGDGTRLSIL.

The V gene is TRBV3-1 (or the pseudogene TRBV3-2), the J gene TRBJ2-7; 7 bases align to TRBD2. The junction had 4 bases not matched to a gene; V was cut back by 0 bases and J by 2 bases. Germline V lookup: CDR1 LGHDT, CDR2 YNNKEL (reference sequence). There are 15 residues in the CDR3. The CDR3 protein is CASSQEGRATYEQYF. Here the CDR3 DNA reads TGTGCCAGCAGCCAAGAGGGGAGGGCCACCTACGAGCAGTACTTC.